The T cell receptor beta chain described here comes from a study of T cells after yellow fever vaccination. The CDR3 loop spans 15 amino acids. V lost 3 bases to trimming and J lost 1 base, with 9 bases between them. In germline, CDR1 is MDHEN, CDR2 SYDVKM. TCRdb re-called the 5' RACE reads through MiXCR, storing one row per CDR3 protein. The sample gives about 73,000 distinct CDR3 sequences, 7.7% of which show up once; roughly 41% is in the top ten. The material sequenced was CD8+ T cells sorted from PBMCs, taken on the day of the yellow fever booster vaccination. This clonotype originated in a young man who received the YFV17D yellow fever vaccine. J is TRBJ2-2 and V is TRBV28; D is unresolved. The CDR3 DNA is TGTGCCAGCAGTTTGATGGGGAAGAACACCGGGGAGCTGTTTTTT. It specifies CASSLMGKNTGELFF. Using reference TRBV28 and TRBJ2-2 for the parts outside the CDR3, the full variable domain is DVKVTQSSRYLVKRTGEKVFLECVQDMDHENMFWYRQDPGLGLRLIYFSYDVKMKEKGDIPEGYSVSREKKERFSLILESASTNQTSMYLCASSLMGKNTGELFFGEGSRLTVL.